This TCR beta chain was recovered during a study of brain T cells in children with intractable seizures. Study outcomes and limitations: Pre- and post-surgery blood differed in depth, so pre-surgery absences may be undersampling.

Points on this clone: Its specificity is not known.

The repertoire was sequenced with immunoSEQ multiplex PCR; TCRdb's copy has only in-frame clones and lacks some. The sample has approximately 110,000 clones; 94% are singletons. Germline CDR1 reads SGHDT; CDR2 reads YYEEEE. V lost 4 bases and J lost 7, with 12 bases in between. The CDR3 has 12 residues. Only cases whose brain tissue showed the highest T cell transcript signatures were sequenced. Pre-surgery treatment included at least one anti-epileptic drug. Sequences were derived from peripheral blood, sampled at surgery. The TCR originated in a boy under two years old with hemimegalencephaly and intractable seizures. The rearrangement uses TRBV5-6 and TRBJ2-7, with D unresolved. In DNA form, the CDR3 reads TGTGCCAGCAGCCGATCCGGTCGGGAGCAGTACTTC. This translates into CASSRSGREQYF.